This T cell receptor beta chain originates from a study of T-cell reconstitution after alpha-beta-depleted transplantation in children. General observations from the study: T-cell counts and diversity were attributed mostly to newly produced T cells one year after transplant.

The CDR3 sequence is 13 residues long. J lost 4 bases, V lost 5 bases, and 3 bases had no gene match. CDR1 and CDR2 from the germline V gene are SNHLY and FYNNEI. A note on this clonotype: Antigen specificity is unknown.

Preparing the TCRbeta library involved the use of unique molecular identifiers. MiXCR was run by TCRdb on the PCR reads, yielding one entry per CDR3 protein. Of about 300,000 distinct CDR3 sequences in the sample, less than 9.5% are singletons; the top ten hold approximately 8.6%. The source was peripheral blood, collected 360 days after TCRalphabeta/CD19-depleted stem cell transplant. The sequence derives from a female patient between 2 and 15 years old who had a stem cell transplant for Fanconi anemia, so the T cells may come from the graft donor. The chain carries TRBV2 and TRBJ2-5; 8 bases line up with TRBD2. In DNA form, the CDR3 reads TGTGCCAGCAGTCGGGGGGGCCGAGAGACCCAGTACTTC. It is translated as CASSRGGRETQYF.